A selection of T cell receptor beta chains follows, all from one sample in a study of blood T cell repertoires in COVID-19. TCRdb's table, derived via immunoSEQ multiplex PCR, lists solely in-frame clones and lacks some. The data show about 88,000 clones, 87% seen once. Sequenced sample: peripheral blood. The receptors shown here come from a male donor with acute or convalescent COVID-19. The CDR3 runs from the conserved cysteine through the conserved F or W. A D gene is named only where the DNA matches it firmly. Size tells how often a clone was seen (once, few, many) or the class of an expanded clone, and some rows leave it out.

size,V,D,J,DNA,CDR3
-,TRBV6-5,-,TRBJ1-1,TGTGCCAGCAGTAACGCTCAGGGCGGCACTGAAGCTTTCTTT,CASSNAQGGTEAFF
-,TRBV5-1,TRBD1,TRBJ2-7,TGCGCCAGCAGCTTGGACGGACAGGGTCCCGACGAGCAGTACTTC,CASSLDGQGPDEQYF
-,TRBV12-3/TRBV12-4,-,TRBJ2-7,TGTGCCAGCAGTTTAGTGTCCTTCGAGCAGTACTTC,CASSLVSFEQYF
-,TRBV5-6,-,TRBJ2-1,TGTGCCAGCAGCTTGGTATGGAGCTACAATGAGCAGTTCTTC,CASSLVWSYNEQFF
once,TRBV11-2,TRBD2,TRBJ2-1,TGTGCCAGCAGACTAGCGGGGGGTAGGGATGAGCAGTTCTTC,CASRLAGGRDEQFF
-,TRBV6-1,-,TRBJ1-2,TGTGCCAGCAGTGAACCACAGGGAGTAAACTATGGCTACACCTTC,CASSEPQGVNYGYTF
-,TRBV3-1/TRBV3-2,-,TRBJ1-4,TGTGCCAGCGCCTCTCATGCGGGGGTGAATGAAAAACTGTTTTTT,CASASHAGVNEKLFF
-,TRBV9,TRBD1,TRBJ1-2,TGTGCCAGCAGCGTAGGACCCGGGACAGGGGAGGTAGATGGCTACACCTTC,CASSVGPGTGEVDGYTF
once,TRBV10-3,TRBD1,TRBJ1-2,TGTGCCATCAGTGAGTCGACTCAGGGGGACAACGCCTTC,CAISESTQGDNAF
-,TRBV7-3,-,TRBJ2-6,TGTGCCAGCAGCTCCAGGGTTTCTGGGGCCAACGTCCTGACTTTC,CASSSRVSGANVLTF
-,TRBV29-1,-,TRBJ1-2,TGCAGCGTCCACCGTGGGCCTAACTATGGCTACACCTTC,CSVHRGPNYGYTF
-,TRBV27,TRBD1,TRBJ1-6,TGTGCCAGCAGGCCCCGGACAGGAGAGGGTTCACCCCTCCACTTT,CASRPRTGEGSPLHF
-,TRBV19,TRBD1,TRBJ1-5,TGTGCCAGTAGTGTGAGGACAGGGTTCGGTCAGCCCCAGCATTTT,CASSVRTGFGQPQHF
-,TRBV5-1,-,TRBJ2-3,TGCGCCAGCAGCTCTCGGACTAGCACAGATACGCAGTATTTT,CASSSRTSTDTQYF
once,TRBV7-2,-,TRBJ2-3,TGTGCCAGCAGCTTTGGGGGCAGGGGGGGCACAGATACGCAGTATTTT,CASSFGGRGGTDTQYF
-,TRBV18,TRBD2,TRBJ2-3,TGTGCCAGCTCACCACCTTCGCTAGCGGGGGGTTCGCAGTATTTT,CASSPPSLAGGSQYF
-,TRBV10-2,-,TRBJ1-5,TGCGCCAGCAGTCTAGCCGGGGGCAATCAGCCCCAGCATTTT,CASSLAGGNQPQHF
-,TRBV14,-,TRBJ1-1,TGTGCCAGCAGCCAAGGCCCGGGGAAGAACACTGAAGCTTTCTTT,CASSQGPGKNTEAFF
-,TRBV3-1/TRBV3-2,-,TRBJ1-4,TGTGCCAGCCGTTCCGGGAGATTTGAAAAACTGTTTTTT,CASRSGRFEKLFF
-,TRBV19,-,TRBJ2-1,TGTGCCAGTAGCCGGAGGGGTTACAATGAGCAGTTCTTC,CASSRRGYNEQFF
few,TRBV5-1,TRBD2,TRBJ2-7,TGCGCCAGCAGCTTGAGGCCTAGCGGGGATGCGGAGCAGTACTTC,CASSLRPSGDAEQYF
-,TRBV6-5,TRBD1,TRBJ1-3,TGTGCCAGCAGCGCTACAGGGGTTTCGAACACCATATATTTT,CASSATGVSNTIYF
-,TRBV5-1,-,TRBJ1-4,TGCGCCAGCAGCTTGGCAACGGGGGAAAAACTGTTTTTT,CASSLATGEKLFF
-,TRBV11-3,TRBD2,TRBJ2-5,TGTGCCAGCAGCTTAAGCGGCGGGGGGGCAGAGACCCAGTACTTC,CASSLSGGGAETQYF
once,TRBV5-1,-,TRBJ1-6,TGCGCCAGCAGTCCAGCCGGGAGTGGGAATTCACCCCTCCACTTT,CASSPAGSGNSPLHF
-,TRBV18,TRBD1,TRBJ2-2,TGTGCCAGCTCACCCCAACAGGGGGCGCAGGGCACCGGGGAGCTGTTTTTT,CASSPQQGAQGTGELFF
-,TRBV6-6,-,TRBJ2-3,TGTGCCAGCAGCCGAGGGGGCGGGGGATTCACAGATACGCAGTATTTT,CASSRGGGGFTDTQYF
-,TRBV3-1/TRBV3-2,-,TRBJ2-5,TGTGCCAGCAGCCAACCGTTGGCGGAGGGCTGGGAGACCCAGTACTTC,CASSQPLAEGWETQYF
-,TRBV6-2/TRBV6-3,TRBD2,TRBJ2-5,TGTGCCAGCAGTAGCGGGGGTTGGGAGACCCAGTACTTC,CASSSGGWETQYF
-,TRBV5-1,-,TRBJ2-3,TGCGCCAGCAACCTAGGGGGTTACACAGATACGCAGTATTTT,CASNLGGYTDTQYF
-,TRBV15,TRBD1,TRBJ2-7,TGTGCCACCAGCCCGGACAGGGGAGTGTCCTACGAGCAGTACTTC,CATSPDRGVSYEQYF
-,TRBV3-1/TRBV3-2,-,TRBJ2-1,TGTGCCAGCAGCCAAGAGCTGGCGGGGGCTGGTGATGAGCAGTTCTTC,CASSQELAGAGDEQFF
-,TRBV19,TRBD2,TRBJ2-2,TGTGCCAGTAGTCAGAGCGGGGGGGCCGGGGAGCTGTTTTTT,CASSQSGGAGELFF
-,TRBV6-2/TRBV6-3,TRBD2,TRBJ2-7,TGTGCCAGCAGTGCCCCCGGGGGGGAGCAGTACTTC,CASSAPGGEQYF
-,TRBV5-1,TRBD2,TRBJ2-5,TGCGCCAGCAGCTTGGGCGGGAGACAAGAGACCCAGTACTTC,CASSLGGRQETQYF
-,TRBV19,-,TRBJ2-5,TGTGCCAGTAGCAGTAGAGGGGGGGGGACAGGAGAGACCCAGTACTTC,CASSSRGGGTGETQYF
once,TRBV2,-,TRBJ1-2,TGTGCCAGCAGTGAAGCGCTTCAGGGAGGCGGCTACACCTTC,CASSEALQGGGYTF
-,TRBV19,-,TRBJ2-3,TGTGCCAGTAGTATCTATGCGCAGGTTAGCACAGATACGCAGTATTTT,CASSIYAQVSTDTQYF
-,TRBV28,-,TRBJ1-5,TGTGCCAGCATCTCCGGACAGATCCATAGCAATCAGCCCCAGCATTTT,CASISGQIHSNQPQHF
-,TRBV29-1,-,TRBJ2-2,TGCAGCGTTGACAGGGGACCGAACACCGGGGAGCTGTTTTTT,CSVDRGPNTGELFF
few,TRBV6-1,-,TRBJ1-2,TGTGCCAGCAGTGAGAGAGGAGCCGACTATGGCTACACCTTC,CASSERGADYGYTF
-,TRBV4-1,-,TRBJ2-5,TGCGCCAGCAGCACATTGGACAGAAGCGAGACCCAGTACTTC,CASSTLDRSETQYF
-,TRBV29-1,TRBD2,TRBJ2-1,TGCAGCGCCAAGGGCGGGAGCTCCTACAATGAGCAGTTCTTC,CSAKGGSSYNEQFF
-,TRBV7-2,TRBD2,TRBJ2-1,TGTGCCAGCAGCTTACGGACTAGCGGAAACAATGAGCAGTTCTTC,CASSLRTSGNNEQFF
-,TRBV27,-,TRBJ1-3,TGTGCCAGCAGTTCCTTCTCTGGAAACACCATATATTTT,CASSSFSGNTIYF
-,TRBV7-8,TRBD2,TRBJ2-2,TGTGCCAGCAGCTTAAGCGGGGTAGGCGGGGAGCTGTTTTTT,CASSLSGVGGELFF
-,TRBV18,-,TRBJ1-5,TGTGCCAGCTCCCCGGGACGGGACTTTAGTCAGCCCCAGCATTTT,CASSPGRDFSQPQHF
-,TRBV6-5,-,TRBJ1-2,TGTGCCAGCAGTTACTCACCAGGGCAGAGCTATGGCTACACCTTC,CASSYSPGQSYGYTF
-,TRBV6-4,-,TRBJ1-4,TGTGCCAGCAGACCGAAAAGCCCCCTTGCGGGACTGTTTTTT,CASRPKSPLAGLFF
once,TRBV5-1,-,TRBJ2-7,TGCGCCAGCAGCTTTGACGGAGCCACCTCGATCTACGAGCAGTACTTC,CASSFDGATSIYEQYF
-,TRBV5-1,-,TRBJ2-5,TGCGCCAGCAGCTTGGGGGGCCAGAAAGAGACCCAGTACTTC,CASSLGGQKETQYF
-,TRBV12-3/TRBV12-4,-,TRBJ2-2,TGTGCCAGCAGCCTAAACACCGGGGAGCTGTTTTTT,CASSLNTGELFF
-,TRBV3-1/TRBV3-2,-,TRBJ1-4,TGTGCCAGCAGCCAAGGGAACGCAGGTGAAAAACTGTTTTTT,CASSQGNAGEKLFF
-,TRBV27,-,TRBJ1-1,TGTGCCAGCAGTTTATCTTGGCAGGGCCCCACGGGAGCTTTCTTT,CASSLSWQGPTGAFF
-,TRBV12-3/TRBV12-4,-,TRBJ1-6,TGTGCCAGCACCCCGGTGCGGGATTCACCCCTCCACTTT,CASTPVRDSPLHF
-,TRBV14,-,TRBJ2-5,TGTGCCAGCAGCCAACAGGGCTCCCAAGAGACCCAGTACTTC,CASSQQGSQETQYF
few,TRBV29-1,TRBD1,TRBJ1-1,TGCAGCGTTGAAGGCGGACAGGGCCGTACTGAAGCTTTCTTT,CSVEGGQGRTEAFF